One sample yielded the 11 T cell receptor beta chains listed below, sequenced in a study of graft-versus-host responses after intestinal transplantation. Assay used: immunoSEQ multiplex PCR; TCRdb lists only in-frame clones, some missing. This sample has approximately 8,200 clones; roughly 93% occur once, and the top ten carry around 2.3%. The specimen comprised PBMCs, sampled 11 days after intestinal transplantation. These receptors were taken from a human patient who received an intestinal transplant, so some T cells may come from the graft donor.

The chain carries TRBV30 and TRBJ2-1; D not resolved. V lost 0 bases to trimming and J lost 6 bases, with 6 bases between them. The CDR3 contains 12 residues. Germline values: CDR1 GTSNPN, CDR2 SVGIG (reference sequence). The CDR3 nucleotides read TGTGCCTGGAGTGTGCAGTCCAATGAGCAGTTCTTC. Amino acids: CAWSVQSNEQFF.

The chain combines TRBV2 with TRBJ1-1, with D unresolved. Germline values: CDR1 SNHLY, CDR2 FYNNEI. V shed 3 bases and J shed 1 base, with 6 bases lying between them. The CDR3 has 13 residues. The CDR3 sequence: CASSEKRNTEAFF. As DNA, the CDR3 is TGTGCCAGCAGTGAGAAGAGGAACACTGAAGCTTTCTTT.

The rearrangement links TRBV5-6 to TRBJ1-2; D is unclear. The CDR3 has 12 amino acids. Germline CDR1 is SGHDT and CDR2 is YYEEEE. V was trimmed by 0 bases and J by 4 bases, leaving 4 bases between them. The CDR3 here is CASSLGSYGYTF. The CDR3 coding sequence is TGTGCCAGCAGCTTGGGCAGCTATGGCTACACCTTC. Full variable domain (outside the CDR3, taken from reference TRBV5-6 and TRBJ1-2): DAGVTQSPTHLIKTRGQQVTLRCSPKSGHDTVSWYQQALGQGPQFIFQYYEEEERQRGNFPDRFSGHQFPNYSSELNVNALLLGDSALYLCASSLGSYGYTFGSGTRLTVV.

The V and J genes are TRBV5-1 and TRBJ2-7; D might be TRBD2 (5 bases). The germline gives CDR1 SGHRS, CDR2 YFSETQ. This CDR3 comprises 13 residues. Trimming took 0 bases from V and 3 from J, leaving 7 bases between them. CDR3 residues: CASSLGGIYEQYF. In DNA form, the CDR3 reads TGCGCCAGCAGCTTGGGAGGGATCTACGAGCAGTACTTC.

This chain uses TRBV4-2 with TRBJ2-7, with TRBD1 identical over 7 bases. The V gene's germline CDR1 is LGHNA and CDR2 YNFKEQ. V dropped 1 base and J dropped 5; count of bases not matched to a gene: 8. The CDR3 is 15 amino acids. In DNA form, the CDR3 reads TGTGCCAGCAGCCAAGGCTTAGGGGGCGTCGACGAGCAGTACTTC. This gives the protein CASSQGLGGVDEQYF.

The chain joins TRBV27 to TRBJ2-3, with D unclear. The CDR3 length is 13 residues. V dropped 6 bases and J dropped 2 bases, with 9 bases sitting between them. Germline V gene lookup returns CDR1 MNHEY and CDR2 SMNVEV (reference sequence). CDR3 sequence: CASRGSSTDTQYF. The DNA for the CDR3 is TGTGCCAGCAGGGGCTCTTCCACAGATACGCAGTATTTT.

The CDR3 spells CASSLVGPGGWSYTF. The CDR3 region has the DNA TGTGCCAGCAGTTTAGTCGGCCCAGGGGGCTGGAGCTACACCTTC. This sequence joins TRBV28 and TRBJ1-2; 8 bases match TRBD1. Germline V gene data show CDR1 as MDHEN and CDR2 as SYDVKM. The CDR3 is 15 amino acids. Trimming cost V 2 bases and J 9 bases; bases outside gene matches: 11.

V is TRBV11-1 and J is TRBJ1-6; tentative D call: TRBD1 (6 bases). Germline-derived CDR1 and CDR2 are SGHAT and FQDESV (reference sequence). CDR3 length: 12 amino acids. The V end lost 2 bases, the J end lost 14 bases, and 10 bases lay between the germline ends. CDR3 residues: CASSLSKGALHF. The DNA for the CDR3 is TGTGCCAGCAGCTTATCTAAGGGGGCCCTCCACTTT.

This rearrangement joins TRBV12-1 to TRBJ2-3; the tabulated D call, TRBD1, remains unverified against the DNA. TRBV12-1 is shown as a pseudogene. This CDR3 comprises 17 residues. The CDR3 coding sequence is TGTGCCAGCAGTTTTGCACTAGAGGGGGCCCACACAGATACGCAGTATTTT. As protein: CASSFALEGAHTDTQYF.

The rearrangement uses TRBV15 and TRBJ1-2; D is ambiguous. Trimming removed 0 bases from V and 4 bases from J, with 9 bases in between. Germline assignment: CDR1 LNHNV and CDR2 YYDKDF (reference sequence). This CDR3 comprises 14 residues. CDR3 DNA: TGTGCCACCAGCAGAGACAAGAGCCTCTATGGCTACACCTTC. It translates to CATSRDKSLYGYTF. The full variable domain, in which reference TRBV15 and TRBJ1-2 provide the parts outside the CDR3, is DAMVIQNPRYQVTQFGKPVTLSCSQTLNHNVMYWYQQKSSQAPKLLFHYYDKDFNNEADTPDNFQSRRPNTSFCFLDIRSPGLGDTAMYLCATSRDKSLYGYTFGSGTRLTVV.

The chain uses TRBV10-3 and TRBJ2-1, with 15 bases matching TRBD2. In germline, CDR1 is ENHRY, CDR2 SYGVKD. The V segment lost 0 bases and the J segment 4 bases; nucleotides outside the gene matches: 4. The CDR3 has 18 amino acids. CDR3 DNA sequence: TGTGCCATCAGTGAGTCGGGACTAGCGGGGGGTATGTACAATGAGCAGTTCTTC. Translated: CAISESGLAGGMYNEQFF.